This T cell receptor beta chain was recorded in a study of response to subunit inactivated influenza vaccine. This CDR3 has 13 amino acids. V was shortened by 5 bases and J by 0 bases, with 10 bases between the two germline ends. Germline V CDR1 and CDR2: DFQATT, SNEGSKA (reference sequence). In the case of this clonotype: Its antigen is unknown.

Study conclusions and caveats: Authors suggested each seasonal flu vaccination may recruit only limited numbers of new T cells.

TCRdb independently ran MiXCR on the RT-PCR reads; one entry per CDR3 protein. The table shows about 500,000 distinct CDR3 sequences, with 16% occurring only once. The chain links TRBV20-1 to TRBJ1-1, with D possibly matching TRBD1 (6 bases). The clonotype comes from a man between 50 and 70 years old who received an inactivated influenza vaccine. Sequencing was performed on CD4+ T cells sorted from PBMCs, taken approximately 25 months after vaccination. The CDR3 protein is CSAARGMNTEAFF. CDR3 DNA: TGCAGTGCTGCCAGGGGCATGAACACTGAAGCTTTCTTT.